This T cell receptor beta chain was identified during a study of CD8 T cells in Susac syndrome. This clonotype was seen once. An input of about 0.45 to 1 ug of RNA was subjected to reverse transcription using random hexamers. TCRdb ran MiXCR on the immunoSEQ multiplex PCR reads and lists one entry per CDR3 protein. The sample comprises just over 80,000 distinct CDR3 sequences, approximately 94% of which are singletons, and about 0.25% rests with the top ten. The CDR3 loop spans 16 amino acids. V was pared by 8 bases and J by 2 bases, with 14 bases of the junction left unmatched. Per the germline V gene, CDR1 is MNHEY and CDR2 is SMNVEV (reference sequence).

The chain combines TRBV27 with TRBJ2-7, with TRBD1 matching over 8 bases. The specimen sequenced was CD8+ T cells from PBMCs. The receptor was derived from a human donor in good health. CDR3 nucleotides: TGTGCCAGCGCCTCCCCGATGGGCAGGGGGCCCTACGAGCAGTACTTC. This sequence encodes CASASPMGRGPYEQYF.